Below, one T cell receptor (beta chain) is given with its context. Its antigen is not identified. Sequencing was performed with immunoSEQ multiplex PCR; in TCRdb, only in-frame clones are kept and a portion is missing. The sample includes fewer than 500,000 clones, 75% to 90% of them seen just once. These data originate in a study of Ad26.COV2.S vaccination and SARS-CoV-2 variants. Study background: The Ad26.COV2.S arm of the COV1001 trial was where the donor was placed. Administration of Ad26.COV2.S was intramuscular, either once or twice 56 days apart. General study results and limits: Using TCR breadth and depth analyses may have led to underestimated total T cell responses.

Unmatched junction bases numbered 4, after V lost 6 bases and J lost 0 bases. CDR1 is LGHDT and CDR2 is YNNKEL in the germline V gene (reference sequence). The CDR3 is 16 amino acids. As to treatment: roughly 18 received Ad26.COV2.S at low or high dose, single or two shots; 5 received placebo; per-sample allocation not given. Collection of samples fell on day 63 after the first vaccine or placebo injection. In Boston, the donor was an adult between 18-55 years of age. Sequences were derived from peripheral blood, sampled in a trial of Ad26.COV2.S vaccine versus placebo. This receptor was taken from a person between 18 and 60 years old who received the Ad26.COV2.S COVID-19 vaccine or a placebo. The chain employs TRBV3-1 (or the pseudogene TRBV3-2) and TRBJ2-5; TRBD2 agrees at 13 bases. The CDR3 region is CASRFGLAGDQETQYF. Written as DNA, the CDR3 is TGTGCCAGCAGATTCGGACTAGCGGGAGACCAAGAGACCCAGTACTTC.